The T cell receptor beta chain under discussion was sequenced for a study of blood T cell repertoires in COVID-19 (TCRdb year 2020). With regard to the full study: Collaborator samples came from the United States, Italy and Spain and covered acute and convalescent phases of COVID-19. The material from the prospective study consisted of cDNA or gDNA derived from T cells, B-cell-depleted T cells, or PBMCs. Subjects who had been exposed to COVID-19, were actively infected with it, or had recovered from it provided the deeply sampled blood TCRbeta repertoires that made up the dataset. The repertoires were made available in a free public database intended to serve as a resource for research on the immune response to SARS-CoV-2. Samples came from the ongoing ImmuneRACE study (first 160 participants) plus 1,254 subjects from 6 global collaborators. A de-identified subject ID, COVID-19 status, age in years and sex were almost always included in the sample metadata. Where available, HLA class I and class II types were obtained from metadata supplied by the sample provider rather than from assay-based typing. The research as a whole found: Clinical and demographic metadata were provided uncurated, with the amount varying by source and participant.

To note about this clone: Its specific antigen is unknown. No qualities accompany the bases; no much larger clone lies one base away.

The immunoSEQ Assay, a bias-controlled multiplex PCR, was used to amplify TCRbeta CDR3 regions from genomic DNA. The authors' pipeline ran thus. The number of nucleated cells in each sample was estimated by amplification of reference gene primers within the assay. Sequence reads were collapsed and filtered to measure the absolute abundance of every unique TCRbeta CDR3 rearrangement. For each sample, productive Simpson clonality was calculated as the square root of Simpson's diversity index over productive rearrangements. Entries here come from immuneACCESS through TCRdb and include only in-frame sequences with V and J called. Some clones fail to appear in such tables; in the studies checked, an unresolved V gene covers under half of the shortfall, and the cause of the remainder is unknown. V and J calls and clone size are copied from that table; D and trimming were computed from the DNA. This sample lists 250,000 to 300,000 clones; about 76% were detected once. Less than 3% of the sample is held by the ten biggest clonotypes.

The collaborating institutions used their own protocols to collect whole blood in K2EDTA tubes. For TCRbeta analysis, collaborator samples were shipped as frozen whole blood, as isolated PBMCs, or as DNA extracted from either sample type. The germline V gene sets CDR1 to MGHDK and CDR2 to SYGVNS. Compared with germline, V lacks 1 base and J lacks 3 bases; bases without a gene match: 7. The CDR3 numbers 17 residues from cysteine through phenylalanine. Only CDR3 DNA is held: 51 bases, read in frame from base 1. The V gene is TRBV25-1 and the J gene is TRBJ2-3, with 10 central nucleotides matching TRBD2. The sequence was obtained from a woman in her sixties or seventies with active or convalescent COVID-19. Sequencing was done on a sample of peripheral blood. The CDR3 protein sequence reads: CASSEWLAGATTDTQYF. The DNA sequence is given as TGTGCCAGCAGTGAATGGCTAGCGGGGGCGACAACAGATACGCAGTATTTT.